The rows below give T cell receptor beta chains drawn from one sample of a study of Graves' ophthalmopathy and Graves' hyperthyroidism. TCRdb independently ran MiXCR on the multiplex PCR reads; one entry per CDR3 protein. The repertoire holds 650,000 to 900,000 distinct CDR3 sequences, with roughly 40% as singletons. Material: peripheral blood. These TCRs come from an adult man with Graves' ophthalmopathy. Both conserved end residues are part of each CDR3. Each record gives: CDR3 protein, J gene, D gene, V gene. A D gene is named only where the DNA matches it firmly.

CASSIFIGGEQYF,TRBJ2-7,.,TRBV19
CASSFQGGGFVEQYF,TRBJ2-7,.,TRBV7-2
CATSDPGWQFF,.,.,TRBV24-1
CSARLGQETQYF,TRBJ2-5,.,TRBV20-1
CAISESVGGLDYEQYF,TRBJ2-7,.,TRBV10-3
CATSEFDRGRETQYF,TRBJ2-5,TRBD1,TRBV24-1
CASSPMDTQGAEAFF,TRBJ1-1,.,TRBV9
CASSQDRHETQYF,TRBJ2-5,.,TRBV7-9
CASSEYDGKNTRSELFF,TRBJ2-2,.,TRBV25-1
CASTRQGALNSPLHF,TRBJ1-6,TRBD1,TRBV10-3
CASSMRDRGSNQPQHF,TRBJ1-5,TRBD1,TRBV19
CAGSARDRQETQYF,TRBJ2-5,TRBD1,TRBV7-2
CAISEGPGTYEQYF,TRBJ2-7,.,TRBV10-3
CSAPLGQGSGELFF,TRBJ2-2,TRBD1,TRBV29-1
CASSLEASGELFF,TRBJ2-2,.,TRBV7-9
CAISERDGTEAFF,TRBJ1-1,.,TRBV10-3
CAIRGQESSYEQYF,TRBJ2-7,TRBD1,TRBV10-3
CASKPRDKGLNTEAFF,TRBJ1-1,.,TRBV5-1
CASSSQGLAYEQYF,TRBJ2-7,.,TRBV5-1
CASSVGQGLTDTQYF,TRBJ2-3,TRBD1,TRBV2
CASSPGASYEQYF,TRBJ2-7,.,TRBV19
CASSVTGTRLTGANVLTF,TRBJ2-6,TRBD2,TRBV7-2